The 18 T cell receptor beta chains reported below all come from one sample, sequenced in a study of molecular identifiers for immune sequencing clone quantification. TCRdb re-called the PCR reads with MiXCR, one entry per CDR3 protein. The sample contains 80,000 to 100,000 distinct CDR3 sequences, 24% of which appear only once. Sequenced: naive CD8+ T cells from blood, with Jurkat cell RNA spiked in. Subset specified: FACS-sorted CD8+CD4-CCR7+CD45RA+ naive T cells. The receptors here all came from a human donor in good health. Some libraries in this study had Jurkat cell RNA spiked in.

The V and J genes are TRBV4-1 and TRBJ2-6, with D tentatively TRBD1 (5 bases). This CDR3 region has 15 residues. V was pared by 1 base and J by 4 bases, with 8 bases between. CDR1 and CDR2 (germline): MGHRA, YSYEKL. DNA for the CDR3: TGCGCCAGCAGCCAAGCTGGGGCCGGGGCCAACGTCCTGACTTTC. It translates to CASSQAGAGANVLTF.

This clonotype was found many times. J is TRBJ1-5 and V is TRBV7-2, with 7 bases that match TRBD1. This CDR3 has 15 residues. Germline V gives CDR1 SGHTA, CDR2 FQGNSA. V gave up 2 bases and J gave up 3 bases; unmatched junction bases: 4. The CDR3 DNA is TGTGCCAGCAGCTTAAACAGGGGACCCAATCAGCCCCAGCATTTT. Amino acids: CASSLNRGPNQPQHF.

This chain connects TRBV27 to TRBJ2-5; the match to TRBD1 covers 8 bases. CDR1 MNHEY and CDR2 SMNVEV come from the germline V gene (reference sequence). The CDR3 is 19 residues long. Germline trimming cut 6 bases from V and 1 base from J; bases unmatched to any gene: 19. The CDR3 here is CASSPGQVIPLTLQETQYF. CDR3 sequence (DNA): TGTGCCAGCAGCCCGGGACAGGTGATCCCCTTGACTCTCCAAGAGACCCAGTACTTC.

In this sample, this clonotype turned up many times. The chain carries TRBV7-9 and TRBJ1-5; D remains ambiguous. Trimming removed 4 bases from V and 5 bases from J, with 9 bases in between. The CDR3 is made up of 13 amino acids. Germline V gene lookup returns CDR1 SEHNR and CDR2 FQNEAQ (reference sequence). CDR3 amino acids: CASSSELDQPQHF. The CDR3 nucleotides read TGTGCCAGCAGCTCAGAGTTGGATCAGCCCCAGCATTTT. The full variable domain, rest sourced from reference TRBV7-9 and TRBJ1-5, is DTGVSQNPRHKITKRGQNVTFRCDPISEHNRLYWYRQTLGQGPEFLTYFQNEAQLEKSRLLSDRFSAERPKGSFSTLEIQRTEQGDSAMYLCASSSELDQPQHFGDGTRLSIL.

This chain joins TRBV29-1 and TRBJ2-2, with 10 positions matching TRBD2. Germline V gives CDR1 SQVTM, CDR2 ANQGSEA. Trimming at V came to 4 bases and at J to 6 bases, leaving 11 bases not matched to a gene. This CDR3 has 16 amino acids. CDR3 loop: CSVVLSGRAISGELFF. In DNA form, the CDR3 reads TGCAGCGTTGTATTAAGCGGGAGGGCCATCTCCGGGGAGCTGTTTTTT.

This clonotype was counted at least ten times. The gene calls are TRBV7-9 and TRBJ2-7; D is ambiguous. CDR1 and CDR2 from the germline V gene are SEHNR and FQNEAQ (reference sequence). V was shortened by 4 bases and J by 6 bases, with 16 bases between the two germline ends. The CDR3 has 14 residues. CDR3 in amino acids: CASSSDTAGSEQYF. CDR3 coding DNA: TGTGCCAGCAGCTCCGACACCGCCGGGTCCGAGCAGTACTTC.

This clonotype has only a few counts. The V and J genes are TRBV19 and TRBJ2-3; D call uncertain. Trimming took off 1 base at V and 2 bases at J, with 7 bases between the two ends. Germline V gives CDR1 LNHDA, CDR2 SQIVND (reference sequence). The CDR3 is made up of 14 amino acids. The CDR3 loop is CASSIVRDTDTQYF. CDR3 in DNA: TGTGCCAGTAGTATAGTGCGAGACACAGATACGCAGTATTTT.

This clonotype was detected ten times or more. CDR3 bases: TGTGCCAGCTCGCCTACGGGACAGGACTACACTGAAGCTTTCTTT. As protein: CASSPTGQDYTEAFF. V and J are TRBV18 and TRBJ1-1, with 8 nucleotides matching TRBD1. The CDR3 has 15 residues. The germline CDR1 and CDR2 sequences are KGHSH and LQKENI. V trimming: 6 bases; J trimming: 3 bases; junction bases outside the gene matches: 9.

In this sample, this clonotype turned up many times. The chain employs TRBV27 and TRBJ2-7, with D possibly TRBD1 on 5 matching bases. The CDR3 runs 14 residues. Per germline, CDR1 MNHEY and CDR2 SMNVEV (reference sequence). Between the trimmed V and J ends, which lost 6 bases and 2 bases, there was a span of 14 bases. The CDR3 DNA is TGTGCCAGCAGCTCAGGGTCGGGCGCCTACGAGCAGTACTTC. As protein: CASSSGSGAYEQYF.

The table lists this clonotype with a count of one. This may be a read error: a much more frequent sequence differs by one nucleotide. V usage is TRBV30 and J usage is TRBJ2-5, with 8 bases matching TRBD1. CDR1 is GTSNPN and CDR2 is SVGIG in the germline V gene (reference sequence). The CDR3 runs to 14 residues. This CDR3 reads CAWSGTGAQATQYF. In nucleotides, the CDR3 is TGTGCCTGGAGCGGGACAGGAGCCCAAGCGACCCAGTACTTC.

Ten or more counts support this clonotype. V and J are TRBV20-1 and TRBJ2-2; 8 bases align to TRBD1. Germline V gene sequence: CDR1 DFQATT, CDR2 SNEGSKA (reference sequence). The CDR3 sequence is 16 residues long. The junction had 7 bases not matched to a gene; V was cut back by 0 bases and J by 4 bases. CDR3 amino acids: CSARDSGTGRTGELFF. The CDR3 nucleotides read TGCAGTGCTAGAGACTCCGGGACAGGACGCACCGGGGAGCTGTTTTTT.

Remarks on this clonotype: A much bigger clone sits one base away, suggesting this may be a read error. The chain joins TRBV4-1 to TRBJ2-7; TRBD2 might be the D (5 bases). CDR1 and CDR2 from the germline V gene are MGHRA and YSYEKL. The ends were cut back, 0 bases at V and 9 bases at J, with 9 bases in the middle. There are 12 residues in the CDR3. The CDR3 DNA reads TGCGCCAGCAGCCAAGATGGGCGGGTGCAGTACTTC. This codes for CASSQDGRVQYF.

About this clonotype itself: Just one base apart from a much larger clone, this may be a read error. The V gene is TRBV9, the J gene TRBJ2-2, with D maybe TRBD2 (6 bases). This CDR3 spans 13 amino acids. CDR1 is SGDLS, CDR2 YYNGEE, per germline. CDR3 sequence reads: CASSVDGGGALFF. The CDR3 DNA reads as TGTGCCAGCAGCGTAGACGGCGGCGGGGCGCTGTTTTTT.

This sequence joins TRBV9 and TRBJ2-5; D not certain. The CDR3 sequence is 14 residues long. Germline values: CDR1 SGDLS, CDR2 YYNGEE. The germline V and J ends were trimmed by 3 bases and 13 bases, with 22 bases remaining between them. The CDR3 region has the DNA TGTGCCAGCAGCGGGACGGGCCCCCAAGCGCCCCCGTACTTC. Its translation is CASSGTGPQAPPYF.

With regard to this clonotype: A much larger clone lies a single base off, so this may be a read error. J is TRBJ2-2 and V is TRBV19; tentatively, D is TRBD1 (7 bases). The CDR3 is 15 amino acids. The germline V and J ends were trimmed by 9 bases and 4 bases, with 18 bases remaining between them. Per the germline V gene, CDR1 is LNHDA and CDR2 is SQIVND (reference sequence). The CDR3 coding sequence is TGTGCCAGCCTTTTGCGACAGGGAGGCACCGGGGAGCTGTTTTTT. As protein: CASLLRQGGTGELFF.

The table lists this clonotype with many counts. The chain carries TRBV28 and TRBJ1-5; no firm D call. CDR3 length equals 11 residues. The V gene lost 3 bases and the J gene lost 6 bases, with 3 bases spanning the gap. Germline CDR1 reads MDHEN; CDR2 reads SYDVKM. The CDR3 spells CASSFSQPQHF. Written as DNA, the CDR3 is TGTGCCAGCAGTTTCAGTCAGCCCCAGCATTTT.

This clonotype was observed a few times. The rearrangement joins TRBV27 to TRBJ2-3; 10 bases align to TRBD2. This CDR3 is built from 18 residues. After removal of 2 bases from V and 0 bases from J, the junction contained 8 bases not matched to a gene. The germline V gene has CDR1 MNHEY and CDR2 SMNVEV (reference sequence). The CDR3 DNA is TGTGCCAGCAGTTTAATACTAGCGGGATCCTCCAGCACAGATACGCAGTATTTT. Its translation: CASSLILAGSSSTDTQYF.

This chain connects TRBV7-9 to TRBJ2-5; TRBD2 matches 8 bases. Trimming at V came to 5 bases and at J to 4 bases, leaving 12 bases not matched to a gene. CDR3 size: 16 residues. Germline CDR1 is SEHNR and CDR2 is FQNEAQ (reference sequence). The CDR3 nucleotides are TGTGCCAGCAGCAGGACCATTAGCGGGACTAGAGAGACCCAGTACTTC. Protein: CASSRTISGTRETQYF. Supplemented by reference TRBV7-9 and TRBJ2-5, the full variable domain reads DTGVSQNPRHKITKRGQNVTFRCDPISEHNRLYWYRQTLGQGPEFLTYFQNEAQLEKSRLLSDRFSAERPKGSFSTLEIQRTEQGDSAMYLCASSRTISGTRETQYFGPGTRLLVL.